Reported below is one TCR beta chain. Germline CDR1 and CDR2: SGHRS and YFSETQ. V was pared by 0 bases and J by 4 bases, with 11 bases between. The CDR3 extends over 15 amino acids. The data belong to a study of Ad26.COV2.S vaccination and SARS-CoV-2 variants. On the study more broadly: Intramuscularly, Ad26.COV2.S was given either once or twice, 56 days apart.

Data came from immunoSEQ multiplex PCR; TCRdb stores just in-frame clones and leaves some out. The table records around 250,000 clones, 87% of them present only once. Treatment meaning: some 19 received Ad26.COV2.S at low or high dose, single or two shots; about 5 received placebo; per-sample allocation not given. Sampling took place 63 days after the first vaccine or placebo injection. The starting material was peripheral blood, obtained in a trial of Ad26.COV2.S vaccine versus placebo. The rearrangement joins TRBV5-1 to TRBJ1-3, with TRBD1 as a possible D gene (5 bases). This receptor was obtained from a person aged 18-65 years who received the Ad26.COV2.S COVID-19 vaccine or a placebo. In nucleotides, the CDR3 is TGCGCCAGCAGCTTGGAGTCGGGGCGAGGAAACACCATATATTTT. Its translation is CASSLESGRGNTIYF.